This T cell receptor beta chain was captured by sequencing in a study of cytomegalovirus exposure and HLA in healthy donors. Study results and caveats: V- and J-gene trimming of TCR beta was linked (in a later analysis) to a missense DCLRE1C variant. Most observed TCR sequences were rare, whereas some public TCRs were detected in many donors. It was assumed in the presence/absence analyses that sequencing depth was roughly uniform across donors.

As for the donors, each was a healthy bone marrow donor. PCR was performed using 60 Vbeta and 13 Jbeta primers. Generated by immunoSEQ multiplex PCR, the TCRdb table keeps only in-frame clones and is missing some. The table lists about 130,000 clones, about 85% of them singletons. As concerns this clone: The antigen remains unidentified.

The V and J ends lost 5 bases and 3 bases, in that order; junction bases with no gene match: 8. The CDR3 is 17 residues long. Germline V CDR1 and CDR2: SGHNT, YENEEA. Sequencing was performed on PBMCs. The chain carries TRBV11-3 and TRBJ2-3, with 13 bases lining up with TRBD2. This TCR came from a boy younger than 18 in good health and CMV-seronegative. The CDR3 spells CASSPGTSGKLTDTQYF. The CDR3 DNA is TGTGCCAGCAGCCCGGGGACTAGCGGGAAACTAACAGATACGCAGTATTTT.